Below are 16 T cell receptor beta chains sequenced from a single sample in a study of T cells after yellow fever vaccination. TCRdb ran MiXCR on the 5' RACE reads and lists one entry per CDR3 protein. The sample lists 100,000 to 150,000 distinct CDR3 sequences; approximately 7% were seen once. The sample consisted of CD4+ T cells sorted from PBMCs, taken roughly 10 days after the first yellow fever vaccination. All receptors come from a man younger than 35 who received the YFV17D yellow fever vaccine.

This clonotype was counted ten times or more. The CDR3 reads CASSFSSRYEQYF. The DNA of the CDR3 is TGTGCCAGCAGCTTCAGCTCGCGCTACGAGCAGTACTTC. The genes are TRBV7-2 and TRBJ2-7; D is unresolved. V dropped 3 bases and J dropped 3 bases, with 9 bases sitting between them. The CDR3 extends over 13 amino acids. Germline values: CDR1 SGHTA, CDR2 FQGNSA.

This sequence joins TRBV12-3 or TRBV12-4 and TRBJ2-4; tentatively, D is TRBD1 (6 bases). Between the trimmed V and J ends, which lost 5 bases and 2 bases, there was a span of 13 bases. This CDR3 comprises 15 residues. The CDR3 coding sequence is TGTGCCAGCAGTCCCACCCAGGGGACCAAAAACATTCAGTACTTC. Its translation: CASSPTQGTKNIQYF.

The rearrangement links TRBV5-1 to TRBJ2-5; D is uncertain. Germline V CDR1 and CDR2: SGHRS, YFSETQ. Trimming removed 7 bases at V and 2 bases at J, with 15 bases between. CDR3 length: 14 amino acids. The CDR3 bases are TGCGCCAGCGCCGTCGGCCGGCAGCAAGAGACCCAGTACTTC. Amino acid sequence: CASAVGRQQETQYF.

This clonotype was counted between two and nine times. V gene TRBV6-1 combines with J gene TRBJ2-7; unclear D gene. V lost 2 bases and J lost 6, with 8 bases in between. The germline CDR1 and CDR2 sequences are MNHNS and SASEGT. CDR3 length: 12 amino acids. CDR3 protein: CASSERMSEQYV. Here the CDR3 DNA reads TGTGCCAGCAGTGAAAGAATGAGCGAGCAGTACGTC.

This clonotype was detected ten times or more. The chain recombines TRBV5-1 with TRBJ1-4; 7 bases line up with TRBD1. V shed 1 base and J 8 bases; nucleotides not matched to a gene: 8. CDR1 SGHRS and CDR2 YFSETQ come from the germline V gene. This CDR3 is 15 amino acids long. CDR3 residues: CASSLKQGLGEKLFF. For the CDR3, the DNA is TGCGCCAGCAGCTTGAAACAGGGGCTAGGGGAAAAACTGTTTTTT.

The chain has TRBV20-1 and TRBJ2-2, with TRBD2 matching 9 bases. CDR3 length: 16 residues. Trimming at V came to 3 bases and at J to 4 bases, leaving 9 bases not matched to a gene. Per the germline V gene, CDR1 is DFQATT and CDR2 is SNEGSKA (reference sequence). The CDR3 nucleotides are TGCAGTGCTAGTGATGAGCTAGCGGGGACCACCGGGGAGCTGTTTTTT. Amino acid sequence: CSASDELAGTTGELFF.

The rearrangement links TRBV30 to TRBJ2-7; D ambiguous. The germline CDR1 and CDR2 sequences are GTSNPN and SVGIG (reference sequence). V was pared by 6 bases and J by 3 bases, with 18 bases between. The CDR3 contains 14 residues. The CDR3 DNA sequence: TGTGCCTGCAACACCCCTAGTCACCTCTACGAGCAGTACTTC. Its protein is CACNTPSHLYEQYF.

The table lists this clonotype with many counts. This chain links TRBV5-1 with TRBJ2-2; D might be TRBD1 (5 bases). V was pared by 4 bases and J by 4 bases, with 14 bases between. The CDR3 consists of 15 residues. Per the germline V gene, CDR1 is SGHRS and CDR2 is YFSETQ. The CDR3 DNA is TGCGCCAGCAGCCCCCCCCTCACAGGCACCGGGGAGCTGTTTTTT. Its translation: CASSPPLTGTGELFF.

This clonotype was observed at least ten times. The CDR3 DNA sequence: TGCGCCAGCAGACCGTCACAGGCCATGAACACTGAAGCTTTCTTT. Its protein is CASRPSQAMNTEAFF. This chain uses TRBV5-1 with TRBJ1-1, with a weak D call TRBD1 (5 bases). There are 15 residues in the CDR3. Trimming stripped 5 bases from V and 0 bases from J, with 14 bases between. In germline, CDR1 is SGHRS, CDR2 YFSETQ.

This clonotype occurred many times. This chain joins TRBV5-1 and TRBJ2-2; 7 positions agree with TRBD1. Germline V lookup: CDR1 SGHRS, CDR2 YFSETQ. Germline trimming cut 7 bases from V and 5 bases from J; bases unmatched to any gene: 14. The CDR3 has 16 residues. CDR3 sequence reads: CASRNPLGQKTGELFF. DNA for the CDR3: TGCGCCAGCCGAAACCCTTTGGGACAGAAAACCGGGGAGCTGTTTTTT.

In this sample, this clonotype turned up a few times. The V call is TRBV5-4, the J call TRBJ2-3; D is undetermined. V lost 4 bases and J lost 1, with 10 bases in between. The CDR3 has 14 amino acids. Per the germline V gene, CDR1 is SGHNT and CDR2 is YYREEE (reference sequence). The CDR3 loop reads CASSHSTGTDTQYF. In DNA form, the CDR3 reads TGTGCCAGCAGCCATTCCACAGGCACAGATACGCAGTATTTT.

This clonotype was observed at least ten times. In DNA form, the CDR3 reads TGTGCCAGCAGTTTAGCGGGACAGTACTACGAGCAGTACTTC. It yields the protein CASSLAGQYYEQYF. The chain combines TRBV12-3 or TRBV12-4 with TRBJ2-7, with 7 bases fitting TRBD1. CDR3 length equals 14 residues. V lost 0 bases to trimming and J lost 3 bases; unmatched junction nucleotides: 2.

This clonotype has more than one count but fewer than ten. The chain links TRBV30 to TRBJ1-6, with 7 nucleotides matching TRBD1. V lost 4 bases, J lost 7 bases, and 10 bases stayed unmatched. CDR1 and CDR2 (germline): GTSNPN, SVGIG (reference sequence). The CDR3 is made up of 15 amino acids. In nucleotides, the CDR3 is TGTGCCTGGACTCCTATTAGGGGGCGGAATTCACCCCTCCACTTT. It translates to CAWTPIRGRNSPLHF.

This clonotype was found many times. The V gene is TRBV18, the J gene TRBJ1-3; D is possibly TRBD1 (6 bases). Germline CDR1 KGHSH, CDR2 LQKENI. V was pared by 6 bases and J by 8 bases, with 20 bases between. The CDR3 length is 15 residues. The CDR3 sequence: CASSTQGLLGDTIYF. In DNA, the CDR3 is TGTGCCAGCTCTACACAGGGCCTGCTGGGTGACACCATATATTTT.

V usage is TRBV5-5 and J usage is TRBJ2-3; possible D gene TRBD1, 7 bases. Trimming took 0 bases from V and 3 from J, leaving 14 bases between them. There are 16 residues in the CDR3. In germline, CDR1 is SGHKS, CDR2 YYEKEE (reference sequence). Here the CDR3 DNA reads TGTGCCAGCAGCTTGGAGGGATCAGGGGGGACAGATACGCAGTATTTT. Its protein is CASSLEGSGGTDTQYF.

This clonotype was counted ten times or more. The genes are TRBV5-5 and TRBJ2-7; 11 nucleotides match TRBD2. This CDR3 contains 16 residues. Germline loops: CDR1 SGHKS, CDR2 YYEKEE (reference sequence). V was clipped by 4 bases and J by 7 bases; unmatched bases: 13. In DNA form, the CDR3 reads TGTGCCAGCAGCCGGATACTTAGCGGGGGGGCCGGTGAGCAGTACTTC. As protein: CASSRILSGGAGEQYF.